The rows below give T cell receptor beta chains drawn from one sample of a study of breast tumors, draining lymph nodes, adjacent tissues. TCRdb re-called the multiplex PCR reads through MiXCR, storing one row per CDR3 protein. The table includes about 180,000 distinct CDR3 sequences, 30% to 40% detected once. The specimen sequenced was axillary lymph node tissue. These receptors all stem from a female donor with breast cancer. Some clones in this sample may be carry-over from other donors' samples. Both conserved end residues are trimmed from each CDR3. Where a row states a size, it is once, few, many or the class of an expanded clone; other rows omit it.

v_call: TRBV6-1
clone_size: many
j_call: TRBJ2-3
cdr3_aa: ASSRRSPLGTDTQY

v_call: TRBV27
clone_size: few
j_call: TRBJ2-7
cdr3_aa: ASSLKCVALIIYEQY

v_call: TRBV12-3/TRBV12-4
clone_size: -
j_call: TRBJ1-4
cdr3_aa: ASSLDDRGRSEKLF

v_call: TRBV6-2/TRBV6-3
clone_size: many
j_call: TRBJ2-2
cdr3_aa: ATLSANQNTGELF

v_call: TRBV2
clone_size: many
j_call: TRBJ2-1
cdr3_aa: ASSEVRSSYNEQF

v_call: TRBV2
clone_size: many
j_call: TRBJ2-6
cdr3_aa: ASSGDRTSGANVLT

v_call: TRBV7-9
clone_size: many
j_call: TRBJ2-5
cdr3_aa: ASRQVAEYPPRETQY

v_call: TRBV20-1
clone_size: -
j_call: TRBJ2-3
cdr3_aa: SARTLYGTDTQY

v_call: TRBV7-8
clone_size: many
j_call: TRBJ1-6
cdr3_aa: ASSYGGRGGSYNSPLH

v_call: TRBV6-1
clone_size: -
j_call: TRBJ1-1
cdr3_aa: ASSERRGTEAF

v_call: TRBV11-2
clone_size: many
j_call: TRBJ2-1
cdr3_aa: ASSLVASKENEQF

v_call: TRBV5-6
clone_size: many
j_call: TRBJ2-7
cdr3_aa: ASSYGTGSYEQY

v_call: TRBV12-3/TRBV12-4
clone_size: many
j_call: TRBJ2-3
cdr3_aa: ASREAGHTDTQY

v_call: TRBV19
clone_size: many
j_call: TRBJ2-1
cdr3_aa: ASSIYVAGAYNEQF

v_call: TRBV28
clone_size: -
j_call: TRBJ1-5
cdr3_aa: ASSLPMGVDLYSNQPQH

v_call: TRBV12-3/TRBV12-4
clone_size: many
j_call: TRBJ2-5
cdr3_aa: ASSFRVGISETQY

v_call: TRBV29-1
clone_size: -
j_call: TRBJ2-5
cdr3_aa: SGLFPGEETQY

v_call: TRBV30
clone_size: many
j_call: TRBJ1-2
cdr3_aa: AWSVLATGGNYGYT

v_call: TRBV20-1
clone_size: many
j_call: TRBJ2-7
cdr3_aa: SPPPNEQY

v_call: TRBV2
clone_size: many
j_call: TRBJ1-6
cdr3_aa: ASSEDGLGSSPLH

v_call: TRBV4-1
clone_size: -
j_call: TRBJ1-5
cdr3_aa: ASSFTEGVVHEH

v_call: TRBV12-3/TRBV12-4
clone_size: many
j_call: TRBJ2-3
cdr3_aa: ASSLPGSGTDTQY

v_call: TRBV20-1
clone_size: many
j_call: TRBJ1-6
cdr3_aa: SAPLGTGASYNSPLH

v_call: TRBV20-1
clone_size: -
j_call: TRBJ1-4
cdr3_aa: SARMGLSSYNEKLF

v_call: TRBV20-1
clone_size: -
j_call: TRBJ2-5
cdr3_aa: SAGRQFSGTQY

v_call: TRBV20-1
clone_size: many
j_call: TRBJ2-3
cdr3_aa: SARKRGSTDTQY

v_call: TRBV5-1
clone_size: many
j_call: TRBJ2-5
cdr3_aa: ASSFTGAGLQETQY

v_call: TRBV12-3/TRBV12-4
clone_size: -
j_call: TRBJ2-1
cdr3_aa: ASSLHDSYNEQF

v_call: TRBV9
clone_size: -
j_call: TRBJ1-6
cdr3_aa: ASSAADSSPLH

v_call: TRBV30
clone_size: -
j_call: TRBJ2-4
cdr3_aa: AWKEAGAPNIQY

v_call: TRBV3-1
clone_size: many
j_call: TRBJ2-5
cdr3_aa: ASSQVTGGETQY

v_call: TRBV5-1
clone_size: many
j_call: TRBJ2-5
cdr3_aa: ASSLASAGHQETQY

v_call: TRBV7-3
clone_size: many
j_call: TRBJ2-3
cdr3_aa: ASSLSGGNTDTQY

v_call: TRBV6-1
clone_size: -
j_call: TRBJ2-7
cdr3_aa: ASSLADSYEQY

v_call: TRBV7-9
clone_size: many
j_call: TRBJ1-6
cdr3_aa: ASSPDPGFSYNSPLH

v_call: TRBV6-2/TRBV6-3
clone_size: many
j_call: TRBJ2-7
cdr3_aa: ASSLRDPRLGEQY

v_call: TRBV6-5
clone_size: many
j_call: TRBJ2-6
cdr3_aa: ASNSDSSGANVLT

v_call: TRBV20-1
clone_size: many
j_call: TRBJ2-3
cdr3_aa: SAPSPSSTDTQY

v_call: TRBV7-2
clone_size: many
j_call: TRBJ2-7
cdr3_aa: ASRSGTQSSYEQY